Shown below are 18 T cell receptor beta chains from a single sample sequenced in a study of blood T cell repertoires in COVID-19. The repertoire was sequenced with immunoSEQ multiplex PCR; TCRdb's copy has only in-frame clones and lacks some. The table has 350,000 to 500,000 clones, around 90% seen once. The sample comprised peripheral blood. These receptors originate from a young man with COVID-19, enrolled during active disease.

The V and J genes are TRBV3-1 (or the pseudogene TRBV3-2) and TRBJ1-2, with D uncertain. Germline CDR1 is LGHDT and CDR2 is YNNKEL (reference sequence). V lost 3 bases and J lost 8, with 13 bases in between. This CDR3 region has 13 residues. The CDR3 coding sequence is TGTGCCAGCAGCCAGGACTATTTATCGGGCTACACCTTC. Amino acid sequence: CASSQDYLSGYTF.

The gene calls are TRBV3-1 (or the pseudogene TRBV3-2) and TRBJ1-2; 8 bases line up with TRBD1. CDR3 length: 14 residues. V lost 3 bases, J lost 8 bases, and 8 bases stayed unmatched. Germline-derived CDR1 and CDR2 are LGHDT and YNNKEL (reference sequence). CDR3 coding DNA: TGTGCCAGCAGCCAGTGGGACAGGAATTACGGCTACACCTTC. Translation: CASSQWDRNYGYTF.

The chain combines TRBV7-9 with TRBJ1-4; no reliable D call. V was pared by 1 base and J by 6 bases, with 12 bases between. CDR1 is SEHNR, CDR2 FQNEAQ, per germline (reference sequence). The CDR3 length is 15 residues. In nucleotides, the CDR3 is TGTGCCAGCAGCTTAGTGTCGGCGGTAGATGAAAAACTGTTTTTT. Its protein product is CASSLVSAVDEKLFF.

The chain links TRBV29-1 to TRBJ2-2; 7 positions match TRBD1. In germline, CDR1 is SQVTM, CDR2 ANQGSEA. The CDR3 spans 12 residues. V trimming: 7 bases; J trimming: 4 bases; junction bases outside the gene matches: 3. CDR3 in DNA: TGCAGCGGGGACAGTTTCACCGGGGAGCTGTTTTTT. Its protein is CSGDSFTGELFF.

The chain has TRBV24-1 and TRBJ2-1; D is unclear. This CDR3 region has 17 residues. The V and J ends lost 2 bases and 4 bases respectively, with 17 bases between them. CDR1 is KGHDR, CDR2 SFDVKD, per germline. For the CDR3, the DNA is TGTGCCACCAGTGATTCCTCGGTGCGGCCGACGTACAATGAGCAGTTCTTC. It encodes CATSDSSVRPTYNEQFF.

The chain carries TRBV11-2 and TRBJ2-3, with no clear D. Germline-derived CDR1 and CDR2 are SGHAT and FQNNGV. The CDR3 totals 16 residues. The V end was cut by 1 base, the J end by 0 bases, with 11 bases between. CDR3 nucleotides: TGTGCCAGCAGCTTAGGGTACAAATCTAGCACAGATACGCAGTATTTT. Translating it yields CASSLGYKSSTDTQYF.

The J gene is TRBJ2-2, the V gene TRBV30; a weak D match, TRBD2 (5 bases). Trimming shortened V by 0 bases and J by 6 bases, and 8 bases separated the two germline ends. This CDR3 is 13 amino acids long. Per germline, CDR1 GTSNPN and CDR2 SVGIG (reference sequence). CDR3 bases: TGTGCCTGGAGTGTACTACTAGCCGGGGAGCTGTTTTTT. It encodes CAWSVLLAGELFF. Drawing the rest from reference TRBV30 and TRBJ2-2, the complete variable domain is SQTIHQWPATLVQPVGSPLSLECTVEGTSNPNLYWYRQAAGRGLQLLFYSVGIGQISSEVPQNLSASRPQDRQFILSSKKLLLSDSGFYLCAWSVLLAGELFFGEGSRLTVL.

This sequence joins TRBV19 and TRBJ2-7; 7 bases match TRBD2. The germline CDR1 and CDR2 sequences are LNHDA and SQIVND (reference sequence). This CDR3 is 14 amino acids long. The ends lost 6 bases at V and 2 bases at J; junction bases unmatched: 7. The CDR3 bases are TGTGCCAGTAGCCATGCTAGCGGAACCTACGAGCAGTACTTC. This translates into CASSHASGTYEQYF.

This chain uses TRBV27 with TRBJ1-2; 11 bases align to TRBD1. This CDR3 is built from 15 residues. With V trimmed by 4 bases and J by 4 bases, 5 bases remained unmatched. The V gene's germline CDR1 is MNHEY and CDR2 SMNVEV (reference sequence). The CDR3 bases are TGTGCCAGCAGTTCATCCGGGACAGGGGGCTATGGCTACACCTTC. Amino acids: CASSSSGTGGYGYTF.

The chain recombines TRBV27 with TRBJ2-7; D is ambiguous. Trimming removed 2 bases from V and 0 bases from J, with 11 bases in between. Per the germline V gene, CDR1 is MNHEY and CDR2 is SMNVEV (reference sequence). The CDR3 runs 15 residues. The CDR3 region is CASSLSPESSYEQYF. The CDR3 DNA follows: TGTGCCAGCAGTTTAAGCCCGGAGTCCTCCTACGAGCAGTACTTC.

The chain combines TRBV3-1 (or the pseudogene TRBV3-2) with TRBJ2-3; unclear D gene. The germline V gene has CDR1 LGHDT and CDR2 YNNKEL (reference sequence). V gave up 3 bases and J gave up 4 bases, with 11 bases separating them. The CDR3 is 14 residues long. CDR3 nucleotides: TGTGCCAGCAGCCACCCCGCGAACGCAGATACGCAGTATTTT. Residues: CASSHPANADTQYF.

This chain connects TRBV10-2 to TRBJ2-3; 8 bases align to TRBD2. After removal of 8 bases from V and 4 bases from J, the junction contained 8 bases not matched to a gene. Germline loops: CDR1 WSHSY, CDR2 SAAADI. This CDR3 is built from 14 residues. Written as DNA, the CDR3 is TGCGCCAGCGGGACGGGGGGGCCCGCAGATACGCAGTATTTT. Protein sequence: CASGTGGPADTQYF.

This rearrangement joins TRBV12-5 to TRBJ1-1, with D tentatively TRBD1 (6 bases). V lost 1 base and J 0 bases, leaving 9 bases between the germline ends. The germline V gene has CDR1 LGHNT and CDR2 FRNRAP. The length of the CDR3 is 15 residues. Here the CDR3 reads CASGLGTGLNTEAFF. CDR3 bases: TGTGCTAGTGGTTTGGGTACAGGGTTGAACACTGAAGCTTTCTTT.

This sequence joins TRBV6-5 and TRBJ2-7, with D hard to call. The germline CDR1 and CDR2 sequences are MNHEY and SVGAGI. V lost 8 bases and J 1 base, leaving 15 bases between the germline ends. The length of the CDR3 is 14 residues. The CDR3 loop reads CASLFGFPSYEQYF. As DNA, the CDR3 is TGTGCCAGCCTATTCGGGTTCCCTTCCTACGAGCAGTACTTC.

The genes are TRBV2 and TRBJ1-5; D not resolved. CDR1 and CDR2 from the germline V gene are SNHLY and FYNNEI. V was cut by 7 bases and J by 4 bases, with 14 bases left in between. There are 14 residues in the CDR3. CDR3 in amino acids: CASTESTGNQPQHF. CDR3 nucleotide sequence: TGTGCCAGCACCGAGTCAACCGGGAATCAGCCCCAGCATTTT.

The genes are TRBV6-5 and TRBJ1-6; possible D gene TRBD1, 6 bases. CDR3 length: 16 amino acids. The V end lost 0 bases, the J end lost 9 bases, and 15 bases lay between the germline ends. CDR1 and CDR2 (germline): MNHEY, SVGAGI. The chain's CDR3 is CASSYSRRRGSSPLHF. As DNA, the CDR3 is TGTGCCAGCAGTTACTCGAGACGCAGGGGCAGTTCACCCCTCCACTTT.

The genes are TRBV19 and TRBJ2-1, with 7 bases fitting TRBD1. Per the germline V gene, CDR1 is LNHDA and CDR2 is SQIVND (reference sequence). The J segment lost 5 bases and the V segment lost 1 base, leaving 11 bases of the junction unmatched. This CDR3 region has 17 residues. This CDR3 reads CASSIGQGQTSDNEQFF. CDR3 sequence (DNA): TGTGCCAGTAGTATAGGACAGGGACAGACTTCCGACAATGAGCAGTTCTTC.

This clone was found a few times. This chain uses TRBV6-6 with TRBJ1-5; the D is unclear. CDR1 is MNHNY, CDR2 SVGAGI, per germline (reference sequence). This CDR3 is 13 amino acids long. V was clipped by 5 bases and J by 7 bases, with 12 bases between them. Written as DNA, the CDR3 is TGTGCCAGCAGTGTCCACCCGGGGCAGCCCCAGCATTTT. It specifies CASSVHPGQPQHF.